The present entry profiles one TCR beta chain with its context. Its antigen is unidentified. This CDR3 comprises 13 residues. Germline loops: CDR1 SGHTA, CDR2 FQGTGA. Trimming stripped 0 bases from V and 5 bases from J, with 7 bases between. The data were taken from a study of type 1 and type 2 diabetes patients. Study observations and caveats: Groups were not age- or gender-matched, which may bias interpretation.

Amplification started from genomic DNA. Amplification of the beta chain CDR3 used 30 forward and 13 reverse multiplex primers. TCRdb reanalysed the multiplex PCR reads using MiXCR and keeps one entry per CDR3 protein. The table records some 250,000 distinct CDR3 sequences, more than 45% of them present only once. This clonotype was sampled from a man between 18 and 35 years old with type 2 diabetes. The sample comprised peripheral blood mononuclear cells (PBMCs). The chain uses TRBV7-3 and TRBJ1-1; D unclear. The CDR3 coding sequence is TGTGCCAGCAGCTTAACGGGTGCTACTGAAGCTTTCTTT. Protein product: CASSLTGATEAFF.